The next 32 T cell receptor beta chains were all read from a single sample in a study of tumor-infiltrating lymphocytes in primary liver carcinoma. The input was 450 to 500 ng total RNA; TCR beta cDNA was made from it with a constant-region primer. Three-round nested multiplex PCR performed with slightly modified ARM-PCR produced the TCR beta libraries. Rounds one and two of PCR, each of approximately 11 cycles, were primed with TRBV1-TRBV30 forward primers and a C-beta reverse primer. Via MiXCR, TCRdb re-called the multiplex PCR reads, giving one row per CDR3 protein. The data hold approximately 80,000 distinct CDR3 sequences, with roughly 72% observed a single time. Between 20 and 30 mg of unsorted bulk tissue served as the source from which RNA and DNA were co-extracted. What was sequenced was tumor-adjacent normal liver tissue. Receptors originate from a man in his forties or fifties with primary liver carcinoma and hepatitis B virus infection.

As for this clonotype: A read error may produce the germline difference seen at one junction end. The CDR3 coding sequence is TGTACCAGCAGTACACAACAGGGGGGACTCATTTACGAGCAGTACTTC. Translating gives CTSSTQQGGLIYEQYF. This sequence joins TRBV28 and TRBJ2-7; 8 bases are a match to TRBD1. Germline V lookup: CDR1 MDHEN, CDR2 SYDVKM. CDR3 length: 16 residues.

The gene calls are TRBV5-6 and TRBJ2-1; D is undetermined. The CDR3 spans 15 residues. Germline V lookup: CDR1 SGHDT, CDR2 YYEEEE. The CDR3 here is CAGSSEPGSYNEQFF. The CDR3 DNA follows: TGTGCTGGCAGCTCCGAGCCGGGCTCCTACAATGAGCAGTTCTTC.

A note on this clonotype: A read error is possible here, since a much larger clone lies one base away. The chain recombines TRBV30 with TRBJ2-5; the D is unclear. V was shortened by 0 bases and J by 1 base, with 6 bases between the two germline ends. CDR1 and CDR2 (germline): GTSNPN, SVGIG (reference sequence). The CDR3 runs to 13 residues. CDR3 coding DNA: TGTGCCTGGAGTGTAGACCTCCAAGAGACCCAGTACTTC. Protein: CAWSVDLQETQYF.

A note on this clonotype: Germline is not matched at one junction end, which may reflect a read error. The rearrangement joins TRBV4-3 to TRBJ2-1; D remains ambiguous. Germline loops: CDR1 LGHNA, CDR2 YSLEER. The CDR3 is 13 amino acids. The CDR3 nucleotides read TGTCCCAGCAGCTCCGGGCTCTCTAATGAGCAGTTCTTC. Its translation: CPSSSGLSNEQFF.

V and J are TRBV4-2 and TRBJ2-1; D not certain. CDR1 and CDR2 from the germline V gene are LGHNA and YNFKEQ. The CDR3 loop spans 12 amino acids. The CDR3 nucleotides are TGTTTCAGCAGCGTCGGTGTAAATGAGCAGTTCTTC. Encoded protein: CFSSVGVNEQFF.

Note on this clonotype: The CDR3 carries no conserved terminal phenylalanine or tryptophan, so it likely arises from a read error. It is unclear where the CDR3 begins or ends on the DNA, so no DNA is shown, and the CDR3 is as TCRdb lists it. The genes are TRBV11-2 and TRBJ1-2. Germline CDR1 and CDR2: SGHAT and FQNNGV. The CDR3 is 15 amino acids long, termini counted. CDR3 loop: CASSYTGGSSPGYTL.

The chain recombines TRBV11-1 with TRBJ1-1, with D uncertain. Trimming took 7 bases from V and 7 from J, leaving 22 bases between them. Germline loops: CDR1 SGHAT, CDR2 FQDESV (reference sequence). This CDR3 contains 15 residues. CDR3 sequence reads: CASNAGLSMIIEAFF. DNA for the CDR3: TGTGCCAGCAACGCTGGACTCAGTATGATCATTGAAGCTTTCTTT.

A remark on this clonotype: The junction does not match germline at one end; this may be a read error. The J gene is TRBJ2-3, the V gene TRBV6-6; 8 nucleotides agree with TRBD2. CDR3 length: 17 amino acids. CDR1 is MNHNY, CDR2 SVGAGI, per germline (reference sequence). The CDR3 DNA reads as TGTGCCAGCAGTTACTCGGGACTAGTGGGAGCACAAGATACACAGTATTTT. This codes for CASSYSGLVGAQDTQYF.

In the case of this clonotype: Because the CDR3 is missing its conserved closing phenylalanine or tryptophan, this is likely a read error. The V gene is TRBV5-4, the J gene TRBJ1-1; D may be TRBD1 (5 bases). CDR1 is SGHNT and CDR2 is YYREEE in the germline V gene (reference sequence). Trimming left V 10 bases short and J 7 bases short, with 26 bases between. The CDR3 extends over 15 amino acids. The CDR3: CACTDSTVQGFEAFL. The CDR3 region has the DNA TGTGCCTGCACCGACTCCACGGTCCAGGGATTTGAAGCTTTCCTT.

Worth noting for this clonotype: This may stem from a read error, because a much larger clone lies one nucleotide away. The rearrangement links TRBV6-4 to TRBJ2-3; 10 bases agree with TRBD2. The CDR3 extends over 15 amino acids. Germline V gene lookup returns CDR1 MRHNA and CDR2 SNTAGT. V was clipped by 5 bases and J by 5 bases; unmatched bases: 7. Here the CDR3 reads CASSKASGSGDTQYF. CDR3 bases: TGTGCCAGCAGTAAGGCTAGCGGGAGCGGAGATACGCAGTATTTT.

Concerning this clonotype itself: The junction and the germline gene differ at one end; a read error may be behind it. V and J are TRBV7-8 and TRBJ2-1; 9 bases align to TRBD2. This CDR3 is 17 amino acids long. From germline, CDR1 is SGHVS and CDR2 FQNEAQ. CDR3 nucleotides: TGTGACAGCAGTTTGTTAGGGGATAGCGGGAGAACCAATGTGCAGTTCTTC. Its translation: CDSSLLGDSGRTNVQFF. Looking up the rest from reference TRBV7-8 and TRBJ2-1 gives the full variable domain: GAGVSQSPRYKVAKRGQDVALRCDPISGHVSLFWYQQALGQGPEFLTYFQNEAQLDKSGLPSDRFFAERPEGSVSTLKIQRTQQEDSAVYLCDSSLLGDSGRTNVQFFGPGTRLTVL.

In regard to this clonotype: The missing conserved phenylalanine or tryptophan at the end of this CDR3 makes a read error likely. CDR3 amino acids: CSVDKGSANNEQFL. As DNA, the CDR3 is TGCAGCGTTGATAAAGGTAGTGCTAACAATGAGCAGTTCCTC. The V call is TRBV29-1, the J call TRBJ2-1; no firm D call. The length of the CDR3 is 14 residues. Germline assignment: CDR1 SQVTM and CDR2 ANQGSEA. The V end was cut by 3 bases, the J end by 5 bases, with 14 bases between.

Note on this clonotype: The CDR3 does not close with the conserved phenylalanine or tryptophan, likely indicating a read error. The V and J genes are TRBV6-2 or TRBV6-3 and TRBJ1-5, with D unclear. Looked up from germline, CDR1 is MNHEY and CDR2 is SVGEGT. The V end lost 2 bases, the J end lost 6 bases, and 20 bases lay between the germline ends. There are 17 residues in the CDR3. The CDR3 DNA reads as TGTGCCAGCAGTTACAGCCCCAGGAGGGCAATAACTCAGCCCCAGCATCTT. This codes for CASSYSPRRAITQPQHL.

This chain links TRBV29-1 with TRBJ2-3; 7 nucleotides align to TRBD1. V dropped 6 bases and J dropped 1; count of bases not matched to a gene: 4. The CDR3 covers 13 residues. The germline V gene has CDR1 SQVTM and CDR2 ANQGSEA. The CDR3 DNA reads TGCAGCGTAAGACAGGGTGGCACAGATACGCAGTATTTT. Amino acids: CSVRQGGTDTQYF.

A remark on this clonotype: Given the absence of the conserved phenylalanine or tryptophan at the CDR3 end, a read error is likely. V is TRBV6-2 or TRBV6-3 and J is TRBJ2-3; D remains ambiguous. The CDR3 covers 13 residues. With 7 bases removed from V and 2 bases from J, the gap between germline ends came to 10 bases. Per the germline V gene, CDR1 is MNHEY and CDR2 is SVGEGT. In nucleotides, the CDR3 is TGTGCCAGCATGTTTTCCCACACAGATACGCAGTATTTA. Amino acids: CASMFSHTDTQYL.

The chain links TRBV4-1 to TRBJ2-5; D not resolved. Germline CDR1 reads MGHRA; CDR2 reads YSYEKL. The CDR3 has 14 amino acids. CDR3: CTGSQAENQETQYF. CDR3 in DNA: TGCACCGGCAGCCAAGCCGAGAACCAAGAGACCCAGTACTTC.

Turning to this clonotype: The junction departs from germline at one end; a sequencing error may be responsible. The rearrangement links TRBV5-1 to TRBJ1-1; tentative D call: TRBD1 (5 bases). Germline V lookup: CDR1 SGHRS, CDR2 YFSETQ. The CDR3 has 14 amino acids. DNA for the CDR3: TGCGCCAGCAGCTTGTACTTGACGGACACTGTAGCTTTCTTT. Translated: CASSLYLTDTVAFF.

This clonotype was counted once. Relative to the germline gene, one junction end is altered; a read error may explain this. This chain joins TRBV4-3 and TRBJ2-7; TRBD2 is a possible D gene (5 bases). Germline loops: CDR1 LGHNA, CDR2 YSLEER. The CDR3 sequence is 17 residues long. DNA of the CDR3: TGCGCCATCAGCCAAGAGTGGAGGTACTCTTCCTCCTACGAGCAGTACTTC. This codes for CAISQEWRYSSSYEQYF.

This rearrangement joins TRBV6-5 to TRBJ2-4, with no clear D. This CDR3 has 17 amino acids. V lost 6 bases and J 5 bases, leaving 23 bases between the germline ends. Germline V gene data show CDR1 as MNHEY and CDR2 as SVGAGI. This chain's CDR3 is CASRVRWRSGSQNIQYF. CDR3 DNA: TGTGCCAGCAGAGTGCGATGGAGATCAGGAAGCCAAAACATTCAGTACTTC.

Comments on this clonotype: One end of the junction is discordant with germline, which a read error may explain. The chain uses TRBV6-2 or TRBV6-3 and TRBJ1-5; D uncertain. Germline CDR1 reads MNHEY; CDR2 reads SVGEGT. CDR3 length: 15 residues. The CDR3 loop is CASSSDCYSNQPQHF. The CDR3 DNA reads TGTGCCAGCAGTTCGGACTGTTATAGCAACCAGCCCCAGCATTTT.

The chain carries TRBV4-1 and TRBJ2-5; unclear D gene. The germline V and J ends were trimmed by 0 bases and 4 bases, with 18 bases remaining between them. Germline CDR1 reads MGHRA; CDR2 reads YSYEKL. CDR3 length: 17 amino acids. CDR3 in DNA: TGCGCCAGCAGCCAAGATAGCCGAAGTTACCCTCGAGAGACCCAGTACTTC. Protein: CASSQDSRSYPRETQYF.

Turning to this clonotype: The junction does not match germline at one end; this may be a read error. CDR3 bases: TGTGCCACCACGGGGAACTATGGCTACATCTTC. The encoded protein is CATTGNYGYIF. The chain links TRBV6-6 to TRBJ1-2; D is undetermined. Germline CDR1 is MNHNY and CDR2 is SVGAGI (reference sequence). The CDR3 has 11 amino acids.

With regard to this clonotype: A much larger clone lies one base from this, so it may be a read error. This sequence joins TRBV5-1 and TRBJ2-1, with 7 bases matching TRBD2. Germline V gene data show CDR1 as SGHRS and CDR2 as YFSETQ. CDR3 length: 13 residues. CDR3: CASSVTSQNEHFF. The CDR3 coding sequence is TGCGCCAGCAGCGTGACTAGCCAGAATGAGCATTTCTTC.

V and J are TRBV6-5 and TRBJ2-7; TRBD1 or TRBD2 may be the D gene (5 bases each). The CDR3 has 13 amino acids. V shed 5 bases and J shed 7 bases, with 15 bases lying between them. CDR1 MNHEY and CDR2 SVGAGI come from the germline V gene. The CDR3 loop is CASSVRGTHEQYF. Written as DNA, the CDR3 is TGTGCCAGCAGTGTCCGTGGGACCCATGAGCAGTACTTC.

This clonotype was counted once. A much larger clone lies a single base off, so this may be a read error. V is TRBV11-3 and J is TRBJ2-1; no clear D. CDR1 and CDR2 from the germline V gene are SGHNT and YENEEA. This CDR3 contains 14 residues. The DNA of the CDR3 is TGTGCCAGCAGCTTCGCCAGCCCCTACAATGAGCACTTCTTC. Protein product: CASSFASPYNEHFF.

The rearrangement joins TRBV28 to TRBJ2-7; 7 bases map to TRBD2. Per germline, CDR1 MDHEN and CDR2 SYDVKM. The CDR3 extends over 16 amino acids. J lost 3 bases, V lost 1 base, and 9 bases had no gene match. The CDR3 reads CASSLSPGGGFYEQYF. CDR3 bases: TGTGCCAGCAGTTTATCCCCGGGAGGAGGATTCTACGAGCAGTACTTC. The complete variable domain, with remaining parts taken from reference TRBV28 and TRBJ2-7, reads DVKVTQSSRYLVKRTGEKVFLECVQDMDHENMFWYRQDPGLGLRLIYFSYDVKMKEKGDIPEGYSVSREKKERFSLILESASTNQTSMYLCASSLSPGGGFYEQYFGPGTRLTVT.

This clonotype appeared many times. CDR3 sequence reads: CASSLVSGPRFSNIQYF. For the CDR3, the DNA is TGTGCCAGCAGTTTAGTTTCAGGGCCCCGGTTCTCGAACATTCAGTACTTC. The chain joins TRBV28 to TRBJ2-4; tentatively, D is TRBD1 (5 bases). From germline, CDR1 is MDHEN and CDR2 SYDVKM. There are 17 residues in the CDR3. V was trimmed by 2 bases and J by 7 bases, leaving 21 bases between them.

This clonotype was found a few times. The junction and the germline gene differ at one end; a read error may be behind it. This sequence joins TRBV12-3 or TRBV12-4 and TRBJ2-3; a weak D match, TRBD2 (5 bases). The CDR3 loop spans 15 amino acids. CDR3 in DNA: TGTGCCAGCAGTATACGCTCGGGAAACATAGATACGCAGTATTTC. Its protein product is CASSIRSGNIDTQYF.

This chain joins TRBV5-1 and TRBJ2-7, with 8 bases matching TRBD1. Trimming cost V 3 bases and J 6 bases; bases outside gene matches: 11. The CDR3 is made up of 15 amino acids. Per germline, CDR1 SGHRS and CDR2 YFSETQ. CDR3 sequence: CASSWLRDRPLEQYF. The CDR3 DNA is TGCGCCAGCAGCTGGTTAAGGGACAGGCCTCTCGAGCAGTACTTC.

This clonotype was picked up a small number of times. The germline gene is not matched at one end of the junction; a read error may be the cause. The gene calls are TRBV9 and TRBJ1-1; D ambiguous. In germline, CDR1 is SGDLS, CDR2 YYNGEE. The CDR3 sequence is 13 residues long. The CDR3 sequence is CPSSVAGNTEAFF. The DNA of the CDR3 is TGTCCCAGCAGCGTAGCGGGGAACACTGAAGCTTTCTTT.

This chain connects TRBV19 to TRBJ1-5; 7 bases fit TRBD1. V was clipped by 1 base and J by 11 bases; unmatched bases: 11. CDR1 and CDR2 from the germline V gene are LNHDA and SQIVND (reference sequence). The CDR3 has 15 amino acids. DNA of the CDR3: TGTGCCAGTAGTATAGGACAGGGAAGACGACAGTCCCAGCATTTT. It is translated as CASSIGQGRRQSQHF.

Worth noting for this clonotype: A read error may produce the germline difference seen at one junction end. The chain employs TRBV11-3 and TRBJ2-2, with unresolved D. CDR1 SGHNT and CDR2 YENEEA come from the germline V gene. The CDR3 is 14 amino acids. CDR3 in DNA: TGTGTCAGCAGCTTAGGTGTGAATACCGGGGAGCTGTTTTTT. This codes for CVSSLGVNTGELFF.